Below are 13 T cell receptor beta chains sequenced from a single sample in a study of blood T cell repertoires in COVID-19 (dated by TCRdb to between 2020 and 2021). Receptor libraries were prepared by the immunoSEQ multiplex PCR assay. As stored in TCRdb, this immuneACCESS dataset retains in-frame rearrangements with V and J assigned. A fraction of the clones does not appear; measured against another copy, unresolved V genes explain less than half of the discrepancy, and the remainder lacks a known reason. For this sample there are roughly 200,000 clones; about four fifths appear just once. The leading ten clones occupy roughly 6.4% of the sample. Material for sequencing was peripheral blood. The receptors here all came from a man aged 55 to 69 with acute or convalescent COVID-19.

V gene TRBV10-3 combines with J gene TRBJ2-3, with 7 bases lining up with TRBD2. Germline CDR1 and CDR2: ENHRY and SYGVKD. CDR3 length: 12 residues. Trimming cost V 9 bases and J 0 bases; bases outside gene matches: 0. DNA for the CDR3: TGTGCCATTAGCGGGAGCACAGATACGCAGTATTTT. Its protein is CAISGSTDTQYF.

J is TRBJ1-5 and V is TRBV3-1 (or the pseudogene TRBV3-2), with TRBD1 matching 7 bases. Trimming removed 4 bases from V and 2 bases from J; junction bases left unmatched: 5. This CDR3 region has 15 residues. Germline values: CDR1 LGHDT, CDR2 YNNKEL (reference sequence). CDR3 DNA: TGTGCCAGCAGCCCGGCAGGGGGAGGCAATCAGCCCCAGCATTTT. This sequence encodes CASSPAGGGNQPQHF.

In DNA form, the CDR3 reads TGTGCCAGCAGCCGTACTAGCGGGGGGAGCACAGATACGCAGTATTTT. Translated: CASSRTSGGSTDTQYF. This sequence joins TRBV7-3 and TRBJ2-3, with 12 nucleotides matching TRBD2. V dropped 5 bases and J dropped 0; count of bases not matched to a gene: 3. Germline CDR1 and CDR2: SGHTA and FQGTGA. The length of the CDR3 is 16 residues. Full variable domain (rest looked up from reference TRBV7-3 and TRBJ2-3): GAGVSQTPSNKVTEKGKYVELRCDPISGHTALYWYRQSLGQGPEFLIYFQGTGAADDSGLPNDRFFAVRPEGSVSTLKIQRTERGDSAVYLCASSRTSGGSTDTQYFGPGTRLTVL.

The chain recombines TRBV6-5 with TRBJ2-7, with unresolved D. The germline V gene has CDR1 MNHEY and CDR2 SVGAGI. This CDR3 is 14 amino acids long. V was clipped by 6 bases and J by 0 bases, with 12 bases between them. CDR3 sequence reads: CASRNTASSYEQYF. As DNA, the CDR3 is TGTGCCAGCAGAAATACCGCCAGCTCCTACGAGCAGTACTTC.

V is TRBV5-6 and J is TRBJ2-3; 9 positions match TRBD2. V lost 2 bases to trimming and J lost 5 bases; unmatched junction nucleotides: 6. The CDR3 contains 15 residues. The germline gives CDR1 SGHDT, CDR2 YYEEEE. CDR3: CASSFGSGSGDTQYF. Written as DNA, the CDR3 is TGTGCCAGCAGCTTTGGTAGCGGGAGTGGAGATACGCAGTATTTT.

The chain has TRBV30 and TRBJ1-2, with TRBD1 identical over 9 bases. Germline-derived CDR1 and CDR2 are GTSNPN and SVGIG (reference sequence). The CDR3 sequence is 14 residues long. V lost 4 bases and J lost 6; bases outside the gene matches: 9. The CDR3 reads CAWNAGTGYHGYTF. In DNA, the CDR3 is TGTGCCTGGAACGCCGGGACAGGGTATCATGGCTACACCTTC.

The V gene is TRBV4-3, the J gene TRBJ2-3; 7 nucleotides match TRBD1. The CDR3 covers 15 residues. The V gene's germline CDR1 is LGHNA and CDR2 YSLEER. Germline trimming cut 0 bases from V and 4 bases from J; bases unmatched to any gene: 4. The CDR3 here is CASSQDAGGADTQYF. The CDR3 bases are TGCGCCAGCAGCCAAGATGCAGGGGGAGCAGATACGCAGTATTTT.

This clone has a handful of counts. This chain joins TRBV6-2 or TRBV6-3 and TRBJ1-2; tentative D call: TRBD1 (6 bases). The germline V gene encodes CDR1 MNHEY and CDR2 SVGEGT. The CDR3 is 13 residues long. The V end lost 5 bases, the J end lost 6 bases, and 13 bases lay between the germline ends. In DNA form, the CDR3 reads TGTGCCAGCAGTCTCCGGGGGGCTAATGGCTACACCTTC. Translation: CASSLRGANGYTF.

As concerns this clone: Germline and junction disagree at one end, which may indicate a read error. This chain connects TRBV2 to TRBJ2-7; 9 bases map to TRBD1. The CDR3 extends over 16 amino acids. The germline V gene encodes CDR1 SNHLY and CDR2 FYNNEI. The CDR3 nucleotides are TGTGCCAGCAATGAACCGGGACAGGGAATCACCTACGAGCAGTACTTC. As protein: CASNEPGQGITYEQYF. Complete variable domain (other parts from reference TRBV2 and TRBJ2-7): EPEVTQTPSHQVTQMGQEVILRCVPISNHLYFYWYRQILGQKVEFLVSFYNNEISEKSEIFDDQFSVERPDGSNFTLKIRSTKLEDSAMYFCASNEPGQGITYEQYFGPGTRLTVT.

The chain recombines TRBV5-6 with TRBJ1-5; D is ambiguous. Germline-derived CDR1 and CDR2 are SGHDT and YYEEEE. This CDR3 has 13 amino acids. Deletions cut 6 bases from V and 6 bases from J, with 13 bases between. CDR3 nucleotide sequence: TGTGCCAGCAACCTATCCCCCTCTCAGCCCCAGCATTTT. It yields the protein CASNLSPSQPQHF.

This chain links TRBV7-9 with TRBJ1-4, with 9 bases lining up with TRBD1. V was clipped by 5 bases and J by 5 bases; unmatched bases: 3. The CDR3 spans 14 residues. Germline CDR1 SEHNR, CDR2 FQNEAQ (reference sequence). The CDR3 sequence is CASSQGQGNEKLFF. CDR3 bases: TGTGCCAGCAGCCAGGGACAGGGAAATGAAAAACTGTTTTTT.

This clone occurred a few times. V is TRBV16 and J is TRBJ1-1, with 9 bases aligning to TRBD1. Germline-derived CDR1 and CDR2 are KGHSY and FQNENV. Trimming removed 4 bases from V and 3 bases from J; junction bases left unmatched: 3. The CDR3 is made up of 14 amino acids. In DNA form, the CDR3 reads TGTGCCAGCAGCCGACGACAGGGGGACACTGAAGCTTTCTTT. Its translation: CASSRRQGDTEAFF.

This chain uses TRBV2 with TRBJ1-3, with D maybe TRBD1 (5 bases). Germline V lookup: CDR1 SNHLY, CDR2 FYNNEI. The germline V and J ends were trimmed by 8 bases and 4 bases, with 12 bases remaining between them. This CDR3 has 13 amino acids. The CDR3 coding sequence is TGTGCCAGCCGGGGGAATGCCGGAAACACCATATATTTT. This gives the protein CASRGNAGNTIYF.